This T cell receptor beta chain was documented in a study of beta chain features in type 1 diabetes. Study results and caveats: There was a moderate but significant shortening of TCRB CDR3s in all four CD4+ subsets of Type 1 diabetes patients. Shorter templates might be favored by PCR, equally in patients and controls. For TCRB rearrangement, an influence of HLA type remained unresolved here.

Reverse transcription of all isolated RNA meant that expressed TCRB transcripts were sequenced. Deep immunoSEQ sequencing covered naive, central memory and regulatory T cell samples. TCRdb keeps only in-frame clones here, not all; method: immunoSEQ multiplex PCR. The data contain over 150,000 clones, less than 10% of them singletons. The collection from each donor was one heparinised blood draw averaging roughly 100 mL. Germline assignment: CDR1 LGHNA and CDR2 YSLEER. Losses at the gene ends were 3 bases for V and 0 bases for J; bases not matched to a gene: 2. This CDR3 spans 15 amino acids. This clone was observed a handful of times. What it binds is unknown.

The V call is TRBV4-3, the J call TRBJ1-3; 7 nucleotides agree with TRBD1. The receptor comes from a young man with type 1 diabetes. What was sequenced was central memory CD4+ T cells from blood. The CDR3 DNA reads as TGCGCCAGCAGCCAGGACAGGAGCTCTGGAAACACCATATATTTT. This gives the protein CASSQDRSSGNTIYF.